This T cell receptor beta chain derives from a study of cytomegalovirus exposure and HLA in healthy donors. Whole-study context: In a previous analysis, 110 million or so unique TCR beta sequences were found from about 179 million T cells.

The CDR3 is 16 residues long. Germline values: CDR1 SNHLY, CDR2 FYNNEI. Deletions cut 1 base from V and 5 bases from J, with 18 bases between. The PCR had 60 Vbeta and 13 Jbeta primers. TCRdb's copy holds only in-frame clones and misses some; the assay was immunoSEQ multiplex PCR. Of around 130,000 clones in the sample, over 70% are singletons; the top ten hold around 1.5%. This clonotype was sampled from a woman aged 18-35 years in good health and CMV-seronegative. The specimen sequenced was PBMCs. The chain is built from TRBV2 and TRBJ2-7; tentative D call: TRBD1 (5 bases). Written as DNA, the CDR3 is TGTGCCAGCAGTGAAGGCGAGGCAGGGATAACCGACGAGCAGTACTTC. Translating it yields CASSEGEAGITDEQYF.